Below, 5 T cell receptor beta chains from the same sample are listed, as sequenced in a study of cytomegalovirus exposure and HLA in healthy donors. The PCR was carried out with 60 Vbeta primers and 13 Jbeta primers. The table came from immunoSEQ multiplex PCR; TCRdb's copy has only in-frame clones and leaves some out. The sample includes some 180,000 clones, approximately 80% of them seen just once. Sequencing was performed on PBMCs. These receptors were obtained from a girl between 5 and 17 years old in good health and CMV-seropositive.

The J gene is TRBJ2-7, the V gene TRBV12-5, with TRBD1 matching over 9 bases. Germline CDR1 reads LGHNT; CDR2 reads FRNRAP. This CDR3 has 14 amino acids. With 6 bases clipped from V and 7 bases from J, the junction kept 10 bases outside the gene matches. The CDR3 sequence is CASGDGDRVGEQYF. CDR3 sequence (DNA): TGTGCTAGTGGCGACGGGGACAGGGTCGGAGAGCAGTACTTC. The full variable domain, completed using reference TRBV12-5 and TRBJ2-7, is DARVTQTPRHKVTEMGQEVTMRCQPILGHNTVFWYRQTMMQGLELLAYFRNRAPLDDSGMPKDRFSAEMPDATLATLKIQPSEPRDSAVYFCASGDGDRVGEQYFGPGTRLTVT.

The genes are TRBV6-1 and TRBJ1-1; D possibly corresponds to TRBD1 (6 bases). This CDR3 contains 13 residues. V dropped 6 bases and J dropped 4 bases, with 12 bases sitting between them. Germline CDR1 and CDR2: MNHNS and SASEGT. Here the CDR3 DNA reads TGTGCCAGCAGATTAGAAGGGGGCACTGAAGCTTTCTTT. Its protein product is CASRLEGGTEAFF.

This chain uses TRBV27 with TRBJ2-3; possibly TRBD2 for D (5 bases). Trimming shortened V by 7 bases and J by 1 base, and 15 bases separated the two germline ends. The CDR3 sequence is 15 residues long. Germline CDR1 and CDR2: MNHEY and SMNVEV (reference sequence). CDR3 region: CASIRTSAGTDTQYF. The CDR3 nucleotides read TGTGCCAGCATTCGTACTAGTGCAGGCACAGATACGCAGTATTTT.

This clone was counted between two and nine times. This chain uses TRBV10-3 with TRBJ1-4; no clear D. Germline CDR1 ENHRY, CDR2 SYGVKD. V dropped 10 bases and J dropped 0 bases, with 12 bases sitting between them. This CDR3 spans 14 amino acids. The CDR3 reads CATATLATNEKLFF. The CDR3 nucleotides read TGTGCCACTGCGACACTTGCAACTAATGAAAAACTGTTTTTT.

The rearrangement uses TRBV7-9 and TRBJ2-4; 9 positions match TRBD1. V lost 11 bases and J lost 4; bases outside the gene matches: 6. The germline CDR1 and CDR2 sequences are SEHNR and FQNEAQ (reference sequence). The length of the CDR3 is 13 residues. In nucleotides, the CDR3 is TGTGCCTCGGGGGACAGGGCAAAAAACATTCAGTACTTC. Translating it yields CASGDRAKNIQYF.